The 6 T cell receptor beta chains listed next were all sequenced from one sample in a study of shared clonotypes between healthy human individuals. The protocol was immunoSEQ multiplex PCR, while the TCRdb copy is restricted to in-frame clones and leaves out a portion. The sample consists of about 2 million clones, about 95% of them appearing once. Naive CD8 populations comprised CD45RO-negative cells positively selected for CCR7, excluding terminally differentiated effector memory CD45RA+ cells. The sample was naive CD8+ T cells sorted from blood. The source of these receptors is a man between 18 and 35 years old in good health.

Comments on this clone: The identical CDR3 is also encoded by other nucleotide sequences in the sample. V is TRBV27 and J is TRBJ2-7; 7 positions agree with TRBD2. The CDR3 spans 11 residues. V shed 5 bases and J 5 bases; nucleotides not matched to a gene: 0. Germline lookup yields CDR1 MNHEY and CDR2 SMNVEV (reference sequence). DNA for the CDR3: TGTGCCAGCAGTAGCGGGGACGAGCAGTACTTC. Encoded protein: CASSSGDEQYF.

As DNA, the CDR3 is TGTGCCTGGACAGGGGTGAACACCGGGGAGCTGTTTTTT. It is translated as CAWTGVNTGELFF. The chain has TRBV30 and TRBJ2-2; D perhaps matches TRBD1 (6 bases). The germline V gene has CDR1 GTSNPN and CDR2 SVGIG (reference sequence). V lost 4 bases and J lost 1, with 7 bases in between. The CDR3 runs to 13 residues.

The V and J genes are TRBV5-1 and TRBJ2-7, with 9 positions matching TRBD1. CDR3 length equals 14 residues. V was clipped by 4 bases and J by 3 bases; unmatched bases: 5. The V gene's germline CDR1 is SGHRS and CDR2 YFSETQ. The CDR3 sequence is CASSGGQGDYEQYF. CDR3 bases: TGCGCCAGCAGCGGGGGACAGGGAGACTACGAGCAGTACTTC.

The chain recombines TRBV6-1 with TRBJ2-3; tentatively, D is TRBD1 or TRBD2 (6 bases each). The CDR3 spans 16 residues. The germline V gene encodes CDR1 MNHNS and CDR2 SASEGT. V shed 0 bases and J shed 2 bases, with 12 bases lying between them. The CDR3 reads CASSEAFGGHTDTQYF. For the CDR3, the DNA is TGTGCCAGCAGTGAAGCGTTCGGGGGCCACACAGATACGCAGTATTTT.

The chain recombines TRBV7-9 with TRBJ1-1; no definite D call. The germline gives CDR1 SEHNR, CDR2 FQNEAQ (reference sequence). Trimming took off 1 base at V and 8 bases at J, with 11 bases between the two ends. The CDR3 is made up of 13 amino acids. DNA for the CDR3: TGTGCCAGCAGCTTAGGGGTCGTTGGCGAAGCTTTCTTT. It specifies CASSLGVVGEAFF.

The chain links TRBV10-2 to TRBJ2-7; D gene unclear. Deletions cut 3 bases from V and 0 bases from J, with 9 bases between. Germline V gene lookup returns CDR1 WSHSY and CDR2 SAAADI. The CDR3 length is 14 residues. The CDR3 reads CASSEDQSSYEQYF. The CDR3 DNA is TGCGCCAGCAGTGAAGACCAAAGCTCCTACGAGCAGTACTTC.